One sample yielded the 14 T cell receptor beta chains listed below, sequenced in a study of early T cells in non-severe SARS-CoV-2 infection. Each CDR3 protein is one row after TCRdb ran MiXCR on the 5' RACE reads. In the table there are 40,000 to 50,000 distinct CDR3 sequences, over 10% of which are singletons. The sequencing input was whole blood. The receptors come from an adult who was a healthcare worker with PCR-confirmed SARS-CoV-2 infection or an uninfected control (not recorded which).

This clonotype was detected once. The gene calls are TRBV28 and TRBJ2-7, with D maybe TRBD2 (5 bases). This CDR3 is built from 14 residues. V was trimmed by 4 bases and J by 3 bases, leaving 13 bases between them. CDR1 and CDR2 (germline): MDHEN, SYDVKM. The CDR3 loop is CASSSIEGYYEQYF. DNA for the CDR3: TGTGCCAGCAGTTCCATAGAGGGATACTACGAGCAGTACTTC.

This clonotype was picked up many times. This rearrangement joins TRBV6-4 to TRBJ2-3; a possible D gene is TRBD1 (6 bases). V dropped 3 bases and J dropped 5 bases, with 15 bases sitting between them. CDR1 MRHNA and CDR2 SNTAGT come from the germline V gene. The CDR3 is 15 amino acids. The CDR3 nucleotides read TGTGCCAGCAGTGAGGGCGTCGGCAGGGGAGATACGCAGTATTTT. As protein: CASSEGVGRGDTQYF.

This clonotype appeared a few times. The gene calls are TRBV19 and TRBJ2-1, with TRBD2 matching 12 bases. The V segment lost 4 bases and the J segment 8 bases; nucleotides outside the gene matches: 3. CDR3 length: 14 amino acids. The germline CDR1 and CDR2 sequences are LNHDA and SQIVND (reference sequence). The CDR3 sequence: CASSRLAGADEQFF. In DNA form, the CDR3 reads TGTGCCAGTAGTAGACTAGCGGGGGCCGATGAGCAGTTCTTC.

This clonotype was counted many times. The chain is built from TRBV11-2 and TRBJ2-5; D perhaps matches TRBD1 (5 bases). CDR1 and CDR2 (germline): SGHAT, FQNNGV. V was trimmed by 5 bases and J by 4 bases, leaving 11 bases between them. The CDR3 consists of 13 residues. CDR3 nucleotide sequence: TGTGCCAGCAGCATAGGGGCGACAGAGACCCAGTACTTC. Translating gives CASSIGATETQYF.

This clonotype was seen ten or more times. This chain links TRBV11-1 with TRBJ1-1; weak D call: TRBD1 (5 bases). V was clipped by 5 bases and J by 0 bases, with 10 bases between them. This CDR3 comprises 14 residues. The germline CDR1 and CDR2 sequences are SGHAT and FQDESV (reference sequence). CDR3 sequence reads: CASSQDIMNTEAFF. The CDR3 bases are TGTGCCAGCAGCCAGGACATTATGAACACTGAAGCTTTCTTT.

This clonotype was counted a few times. The gene calls are TRBV9 and TRBJ2-7, with TRBD2 matching over 8 bases. Germline lookup yields CDR1 SGDLS and CDR2 YYNGEE. V dropped 4 bases and J dropped 5; count of bases not matched to a gene: 11. The CDR3 contains 15 residues. In nucleotides, the CDR3 is TGTGCCAGCAGCCCAGGCCAGCGGGAGTCCCACGAGCAGTACTTC. It is translated as CASSPGQRESHEQYF.

This clonotype occurred many times. The chain uses TRBV18 and TRBJ1-2, with 10 positions matching TRBD1. The V gene's germline CDR1 is KGHSH and CDR2 LQKENI. The CDR3 length is 15 residues. V lost 4 bases and J lost 4; bases outside the gene matches: 6. CDR3: CASSLRTGGSYGYTF. The CDR3 coding sequence is TGTGCCAGCTCACTCCGGACAGGGGGTAGCTATGGCTACACCTTC.

The V and J genes are TRBV27 and TRBJ2-2; 12 bases agree with TRBD2. Germline-derived CDR1 and CDR2 are MNHEY and SMNVEV (reference sequence). V lost 6 bases to trimming and J lost 3 bases; unmatched junction nucleotides: 26. The CDR3 runs to 23 residues. Here the CDR3 reads CASSPTFPLTSGSPPGDTGELFF. The CDR3 coding sequence is TGTGCCAGCAGCCCGACCTTCCCTCTGACTAGCGGGAGCCCTCCGGGTGACACCGGGGAGCTGTTTTTT.

This clonotype showed up just a few times. This rearrangement joins TRBV29-1 to TRBJ2-3, with a tentative D call TRBD2 (6 bases). There are 14 residues in the CDR3. The germline V and J ends were trimmed by 3 bases and 3 bases, with 13 bases remaining between them. Germline V gives CDR1 SQVTM, CDR2 ANQGSEA. CDR3 sequence reads: CSVDRRARTDTQYF. The CDR3 DNA follows: TGCAGCGTTGACCGGAGGGCCCGGACAGATACGCAGTATTTT.

Many counts were recorded for this clonotype. The rearrangement joins TRBV7-9 to TRBJ2-1; TRBD2 agrees at 7 bases. V lost 4 bases, J lost 0 bases, and 6 bases stayed unmatched. The CDR3 runs 16 residues. Germline CDR1 and CDR2: SEHNR and FQNEAQ (reference sequence). CDR3 sequence: CASSSRGGSSYNEQFF. The CDR3 DNA is TGTGCCAGCAGCTCTAGGGGCGGGAGCTCCTACAATGAGCAGTTCTTC.

The chain is built from TRBV14 and TRBJ2-6, with 8 bases aligning to TRBD2. The germline CDR1 and CDR2 sequences are SGHDN and FVKESK. The J segment lost 2 bases and the V segment lost 4 bases, leaving 16 bases of the junction unmatched. The CDR3 extends over 20 amino acids. CDR3 sequence: CASSPGGSKRGLTGANVLTF. The CDR3 DNA reads TGTGCCAGCAGCCCCGGAGGGAGTAAGCGGGGGTTGACTGGGGCCAACGTCCTGACTTTC.

The gene calls are TRBV7-9 and TRBJ2-7; maybe TRBD2 (5 bases). Between the trimmed V and J ends, which lost 1 base and 2 bases, there was a span of 6 bases. The germline V gene has CDR1 SEHNR and CDR2 FQNEAQ (reference sequence). The length of the CDR3 is 13 residues. CDR3 region: CASSLDGTYEQYF. The CDR3, as DNA: TGTGCCAGCAGCTTAGACGGGACCTACGAGCAGTACTTC.

The chain has TRBV2 and TRBJ2-1; 7 bases match TRBD2. Germline lookup yields CDR1 SNHLY and CDR2 FYNNEI. The CDR3 is 12 residues long. Trimming took 5 bases from V and 14 from J; bases not matched to a gene: 9. The CDR3 DNA follows: TGTGCCAGCAGTACCCCCCTAGCGGAGGAGTTCTTC. Translated, it gives CASSTPLAEEFF.

This clonotype has only a few counts. The chain couples TRBV7-8 to TRBJ2-4, with TRBD1 matching 7 bases. Losses at the gene ends were 1 base for V and 3 bases for J; bases not matched to a gene: 9. The CDR3 runs 17 residues. Germline loops: CDR1 SGHVS, CDR2 FQNEAQ. CDR3 region: CASSLEGTVFDKNIQYF. The DNA of the CDR3 is TGTGCCAGCAGCTTAGAAGGGACAGTATTTGACAAAAACATTCAGTACTTC.